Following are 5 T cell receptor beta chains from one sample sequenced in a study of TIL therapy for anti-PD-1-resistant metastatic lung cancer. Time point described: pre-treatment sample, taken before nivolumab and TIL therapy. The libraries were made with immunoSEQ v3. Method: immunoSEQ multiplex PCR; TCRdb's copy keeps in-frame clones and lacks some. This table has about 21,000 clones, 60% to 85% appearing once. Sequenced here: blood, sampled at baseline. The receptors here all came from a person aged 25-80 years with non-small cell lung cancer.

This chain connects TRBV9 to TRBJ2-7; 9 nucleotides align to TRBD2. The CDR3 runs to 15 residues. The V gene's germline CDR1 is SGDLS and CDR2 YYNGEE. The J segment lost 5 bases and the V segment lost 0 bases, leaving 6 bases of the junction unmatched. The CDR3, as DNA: TGTGCCAGCAGCGTAGGTAGCGGGAGTGGTAACGAGCAGTACTTC. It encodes CASSVGSGSGNEQYF. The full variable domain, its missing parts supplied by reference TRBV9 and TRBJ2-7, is DSGVTQTPKHLITATGQRVTLRCSPRSGDLSVYWYQQSLDQGLQFLIQYYNGEERAKGNILERFSAQQFPDLHSELNLSSLELGDSALYFCASSVGSGSGNEQYFGPGTRLTVT.

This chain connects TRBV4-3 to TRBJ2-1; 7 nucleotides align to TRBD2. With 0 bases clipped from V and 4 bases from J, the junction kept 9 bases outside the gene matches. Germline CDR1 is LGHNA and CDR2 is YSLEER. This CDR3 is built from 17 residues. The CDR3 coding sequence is TGCGCCAGCAGCCAAGATGGGATAGCGGGCAAGTACAATGAGCAGTTCTTC. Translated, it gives CASSQDGIAGKYNEQFF.

The CDR3 sequence: CASSPPGAGKTQYF. DNA for the CDR3: TGTGCCAGCAGCCCCCCAGGGGCCGGTAAGACCCAGTACTTC. This sequence joins TRBV9 and TRBJ2-5; a weak D match, TRBD1 (6 bases). The CDR3 has 14 amino acids. Germline-derived CDR1 and CDR2 are SGDLS and YYNGEE. The ends were cut back, 4 bases at V and 6 bases at J, with 16 bases in the middle. The full variable domain, in which reference TRBV9 and TRBJ2-5 provide the parts outside the CDR3, is DSGVTQTPKHLITATGQRVTLRCSPRSGDLSVYWYQQSLDQGLQFLIQYYNGEERAKGNILERFSAQQFPDLHSELNLSSLELGDSALYFCASSPPGAGKTQYFGPGTRLLVL.

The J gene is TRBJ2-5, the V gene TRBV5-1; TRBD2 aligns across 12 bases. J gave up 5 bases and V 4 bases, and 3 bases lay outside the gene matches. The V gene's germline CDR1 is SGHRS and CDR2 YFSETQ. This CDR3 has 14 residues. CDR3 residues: CASSGTSGGETQYF. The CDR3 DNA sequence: TGCGCCAGCAGCGGTACTAGCGGGGGGGAGACCCAGTACTTC.

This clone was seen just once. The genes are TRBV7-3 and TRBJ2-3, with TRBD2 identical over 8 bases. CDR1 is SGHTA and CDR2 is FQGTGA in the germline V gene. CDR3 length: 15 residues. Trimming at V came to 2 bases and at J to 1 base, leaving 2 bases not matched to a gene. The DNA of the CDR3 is TGTGCCAGCAGCTTAGGGCGGGGGGGCACAGATACGCAGTATTTT. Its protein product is CASSLGRGGTDTQYF.